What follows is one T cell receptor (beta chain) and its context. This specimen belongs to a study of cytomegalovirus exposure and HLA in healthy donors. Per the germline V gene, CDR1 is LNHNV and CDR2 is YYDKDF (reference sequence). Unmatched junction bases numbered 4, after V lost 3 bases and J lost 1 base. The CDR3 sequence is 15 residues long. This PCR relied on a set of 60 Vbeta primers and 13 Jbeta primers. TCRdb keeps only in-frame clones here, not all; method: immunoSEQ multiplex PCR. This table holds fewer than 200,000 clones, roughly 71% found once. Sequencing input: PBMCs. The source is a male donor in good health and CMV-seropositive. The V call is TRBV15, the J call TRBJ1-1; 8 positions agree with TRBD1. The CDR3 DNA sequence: TGTGCCACCAGCAGTGCCGACAGGGGGAACACTGAAGCTTTCTTT. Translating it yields CATSSADRGNTEAFF.